This T cell receptor beta chain came from a study of T cell responses to AZD1222 COVID-19 vaccine. Study-wide results and caveats: The breadth and depth of Spike-specific TCRs increased once two AZD1222 doses had been given. Donors were mostly white British, more females; clonal diversity possibly underestimated. Across spike, vaccine-associated CD4 TCRs were found, dominant at 160-218 and 743-854. Baseline serology detected seropositivity in only five to seven AZD1222 recipients.

Only one count was recorded for this clone. As yet, its antigen is unknown. TCRdb's copy holds only in-frame clones and misses some; the assay was immunoSEQ multiplex PCR. In the table there are under 150,000 clones, about 91% of which are singletons. Germline V gene sequence: CDR1 SGHTA, CDR2 FQGNSA. The CDR3 is 14 residues long. The germline V and J ends were trimmed by 7 bases and 0 bases, with 11 bases remaining between them. Sequencing was performed on peripheral blood, taken on day 0 of AZD1222 vaccination. This receptor was identified in an adult in good health. This sequence joins TRBV7-2 and TRBJ2-3; D is ambiguous. CDR3 coding DNA: TGTGCCAGCAAGCTTCCTATTAGCACAGATACGCAGTATTTT. Translation: CASKLPISTDTQYF. Full variable domain (remainder filled in from reference TRBV7-2 and TRBJ2-3): GAGVSQSPSNKVTEKGKDVELRCDPISGHTALYWYRQSLGQGLEFLIYFQGNSAPDKSGLPSDRFSAERTGGSVSTLTIQRTQQEDSAVYLCASKLPISTDTQYFGPGTRLTVL.